The 19 T cell receptor beta chains reported below all come from one sample, sequenced in a study of radiotherapy plus CTLA-4 blockade in lung cancer. Some clones are missing from TCRdb's copy, which holds only in-frame ones; the method was immunoSEQ multiplex PCR. The table shows roughly 110,000 clones, with more than 75% occurring only once. The sample was peripheral blood, taken from a patient treated with radiotherapy plus ipilimumab. These receptors were collected from a human donor with non-small cell lung cancer that progressed on radiotherapy plus ipilimumab. Some clones in this sample may be carry-over from other donors' samples.

V gene TRBV6-6 combines with J gene TRBJ2-5; weak D call: TRBD1 (5 bases). This CDR3 spans 15 amino acids. Between the trimmed V and J ends, which lost 1 base and 2 bases, there was a span of 11 bases. Per germline, CDR1 MNHNY and CDR2 SVGAGI (reference sequence). CDR3 in amino acids: CASSYYWTRQETQYF. Written as DNA, the CDR3 is TGTGCCAGCAGTTACTATTGGACAAGACAAGAGACCCAGTACTTC.

This clone was seen more than once but under ten times. For the CDR3, the DNA is TGTGCCAGCAGCTTAATGGGGGCAGATAATTCACCCCTCCACTTT. It is translated as CASSLMGADNSPLHF. This sequence joins TRBV7-9 and TRBJ1-6; maybe TRBD1 (6 bases). Trimming took off 2 bases at V and 5 bases at J, with 10 bases between the two ends. This CDR3 contains 15 residues. Germline lookup yields CDR1 SEHNR and CDR2 FQNEAQ (reference sequence).

The gene calls are TRBV4-3 and TRBJ1-6, with D maybe TRBD1 (5 bases). Germline V gene sequence: CDR1 LGHNA, CDR2 YSLEER. This CDR3 comprises 14 residues. Trimming removed 3 bases from V and 8 bases from J, with 11 bases in between. DNA of the CDR3: TGCGCCAGCAGCCAGGAAGGGGTGGATTCACCCCTCCACTTT. This codes for CASSQEGVDSPLHF.

This chain uses TRBV7-2 with TRBJ1-1, with 10 bases matching TRBD1. V lost 0 bases to trimming and J lost 6 bases; unmatched junction nucleotides: 7. The CDR3 totals 16 residues. Germline CDR1 reads SGHTA; CDR2 reads FQGNSA. CDR3 DNA: TGTGCCAGCAGCTTAGCGCCTAGGACAGGGGGTGCTGAAGCTTTCTTT. Its protein is CASSLAPRTGGAEAFF.

The chain couples TRBV29-1 to TRBJ1-1; D is perhaps TRBD1 (5 bases). The CDR3 is made up of 15 amino acids. Trimming removed 4 bases from V and 0 bases from J, with 15 bases in between. The germline V gene has CDR1 SQVTM and CDR2 ANQGSEA. The CDR3 region is CSVGSGWGMNTEAFF. The CDR3 DNA reads TGCAGCGTTGGTTCGGGGTGGGGGATGAACACTGAAGCTTTCTTT.

The rearrangement joins TRBV4-3 to TRBJ2-3, with D unclear. CDR3 length: 14 residues. CDR1 and CDR2 (germline): LGHNA, YSLEER. Trimming pared 10 bases from V and 3 bases from J, leaving 17 bases between. CDR3 nucleotide sequence: TGCGCCACCTCACAAAAGGCCTCTACAGATACGCAGTATTTT. It is translated as CATSQKASTDTQYF.

A single count supports this clone. The chain carries TRBV6-6 and TRBJ1-5; D is ambiguous. CDR3 size: 16 residues. The germline gives CDR1 MNHNY, CDR2 SVGAGI (reference sequence). V lost 2 bases to trimming and J lost 2 bases, with 13 bases between them. The CDR3 DNA reads as TGTGCCAGCAGTTACGGTAGGCCCAGAGGCAATCAGCCCCAGCATTTT. Translated, it gives CASSYGRPRGNQPQHF.

Here the CDR3 DNA reads TGTGCCAGCAGATTTCCGGACGGCTACGAGCAGTACTTC. Translation gives CASRFPDGYEQYF. The gene calls are TRBV28 and TRBJ2-7; D uncertain. The CDR3 consists of 13 residues. V shed 6 bases and J shed 3 bases, with 12 bases lying between them. Germline V gives CDR1 MDHEN, CDR2 SYDVKM.

The chain joins TRBV2 to TRBJ2-3; D ambiguous. Per germline, CDR1 SNHLY and CDR2 FYNNEI. The CDR3 consists of 15 residues. Trimming stripped 2 bases from V and 1 base from J, with 10 bases between. The CDR3 DNA sequence: TGTGCCAGCAGTGAATCATATGGGCGCACAGATACGCAGTATTTT. Translated: CASSESYGRTDTQYF.

The V and J genes are TRBV18 and TRBJ2-3; possibly TRBD1 for D (6 bases). V was shortened by 3 bases and J by 0 bases, with 7 bases between the two germline ends. Looked up from germline, CDR1 is KGHSH and CDR2 is LQKENI. CDR3 length: 14 amino acids. Here the CDR3 reads CASSPGQSTDTQYF. The CDR3 region has the DNA TGTGCCAGCTCACCGGGACAAAGCACAGATACGCAGTATTTT.

V and J are TRBV7-2 and TRBJ1-3; 10 positions agree with TRBD1. The length of the CDR3 is 16 residues. CDR1 is SGHTA, CDR2 FQGNSA, per germline. With 6 bases clipped from V and 4 bases from J, the junction kept 9 bases outside the gene matches. The CDR3 spells CASRGSGTGAGNTIYF. The CDR3 nucleotides read TGTGCCAGCAGGGGATCCGGGACAGGGGCCGGAAACACCATATATTTT.

The chain links TRBV19 to TRBJ1-5; D possibly corresponds to TRBD1 (5 bases). V was trimmed by 6 bases and J by 1 base, leaving 10 bases between them. CDR1 LNHDA and CDR2 SQIVND come from the germline V gene (reference sequence). The CDR3 covers 14 residues. The DNA of the CDR3 is TGTGCCAGTAGGCTGGCAGGGAGCAATCAGCCCCAGCATTTT. It translates to CASRLAGSNQPQHF.

The chain has TRBV28 and TRBJ1-5; the D is unclear. V gave up 5 bases and J gave up 9 bases, with 14 bases separating them. Germline V gene data show CDR1 as MDHEN and CDR2 as SYDVKM. The CDR3 loop spans 13 amino acids. The CDR3 reads CASSRTDQRPQHF. The CDR3 DNA is TGTGCCAGCAGTCGGACCGATCAACGGCCCCAGCATTTT. Full variable domain (missing parts from reference TRBV28 and TRBJ1-5): DVKVTQSSRYLVKRTGEKVFLECVQDMDHENMFWYRQDPGLGLRLIYFSYDVKMKEKGDIPEGYSVSREKKERFSLILESASTNQTSMYLCASSRTDQRPQHFGDGTRLSIL.

The V call is TRBV5-1, the J call TRBJ1-2; D is unclear. The germline V gene has CDR1 SGHRS and CDR2 YFSETQ. The CDR3 length is 13 residues. The ends were cut back, 0 bases at V and 5 bases at J, with 8 bases in the middle. This CDR3 is CASSLVSAYGYTF. CDR3 DNA: TGCGCCAGCAGCTTGGTCTCGGCATATGGCTACACCTTC.

This chain links TRBV5-1 with TRBJ2-2; D not resolved. Germline V CDR1 and CDR2: SGHRS, YFSETQ. Trimming stripped 0 bases from V and 3 bases from J, with 6 bases between. The CDR3 runs to 14 residues. The CDR3 DNA reads TGCGCCAGCAGCTTGGGACGGGACACCGGGGAGCTGTTTTTT. Translated: CASSLGRDTGELFF.

The chain combines TRBV18 with TRBJ1-5; 10 nucleotides match TRBD1. Germline CDR1 KGHSH, CDR2 LQKENI. V trimming: 5 bases; J trimming: 1 base; junction bases outside the gene matches: 2. The CDR3 extends over 15 amino acids. CDR3 amino acids: CASSSGQGSNQPQHF. The CDR3 DNA reads TGTGCCAGCTCATCGGGACAGGGGAGCAATCAGCCCCAGCATTTT.

The chain recombines TRBV18 with TRBJ2-5; no firm D call. V was pared by 5 bases and J by 5 bases, with 15 bases between. CDR3 length equals 14 residues. CDR1 and CDR2 (germline): KGHSH, LQKENI. The CDR3 DNA is TGTGCCAGCTCAACTCGTAAGGTTAAGGAGACCCAGTACTTC. Amino acids: CASSTRKVKETQYF.

The chain couples TRBV7-2 to TRBJ1-3, with D unclear. The CDR3 has 17 amino acids. The V gene's germline CDR1 is SGHTA and CDR2 FQGNSA. The V end lost 1 base, the J end lost 1 base, and 14 bases lay between the germline ends. The CDR3 here is CASSLVAAVLSGNTIYF. The CDR3 nucleotides are TGTGCCAGCAGCTTAGTTGCAGCAGTATTGTCTGGAAACACCATATATTTT. Filled out from reference TRBV7-2 and TRBJ1-3, the complete variable domain reads GAGVSQSPSNKVTEKGKDVELRCDPISGHTALYWYRQSLGQGLEFLIYFQGNSAPDKSGLPSDRFSAERTGGSVSTLTIQRTQQEDSAVYLCASSLVAAVLSGNTIYFGEGSWLTVV.

In this sample, this clone turned up once. J is TRBJ2-2 and V is TRBV7-3, with D possibly being TRBD1 (6 bases). Trimming removed 5 bases at V and 4 bases at J, with 14 bases between. CDR1 is SGHTA, CDR2 FQGTGA, per germline. This CDR3 is built from 15 residues. CDR3 sequence reads: CASSPGSGATGELFF. CDR3 bases: TGTGCCAGCAGCCCGGGCTCAGGGGCCACCGGGGAGCTGTTTTTT.